This T cell receptor (beta chain) was captured in a study of T cell responses to AZD1222 COVID-19 vaccine. Study-wide points: Repertoire sampling occurred only after the peak T cell response. Females outnumbered males among donors, who were mostly white British; clonal diversity was possibly underestimated.

The junction had 7 bases not matched to a gene; V was cut back by 4 bases and J by 7 bases. CDR1 is SQVTM, CDR2 ANQGSEA, per germline. The CDR3 runs 14 residues. Here immunoSEQ multiplex PCR was the method, and the copy in TCRdb shows in-frame clones only, minus some. The sample consists of around 88,000 clones, around 88% of them appearing once. Comments on this clone: Its antigen is undetermined.

Sequenced here: peripheral blood, sampled on day 0 of MenACWY control vaccination. This receptor was obtained from an adult in good health. The chain links TRBV29-1 to TRBJ2-2, with 9 bases lining up with TRBD2. The DNA of the CDR3 is TGCAGCGTTGCCGCGGGGGGGCTGGACGGGGAGCTGTTTTTT. Translated, it gives CSVAAGGLDGELFF.